This passage covers 22 T cell receptor beta chains from one sample sequenced in a study of cytomegalovirus exposure and HLA in healthy donors. In the PCR, 60 Vbeta and 13 Jbeta primers were used. Clones were sequenced by immunoSEQ multiplex PCR, and TCRdb holds only the in-frame ones, with some missing. The sample lists 150,000 to 200,000 clones; approximately 80% were seen once. The sample consisted of PBMCs. Receptor source: a male donor in good health and CMV-seropositive.

The chain combines TRBV30 with TRBJ1-4; 7 bases map to TRBD1. Germline V lookup: CDR1 GTSNPN, CDR2 SVGIG (reference sequence). The CDR3 runs to 14 residues. Unmatched junction bases numbered 6, after V lost 2 bases and J lost 6 bases. The CDR3 reads CAWSMGQPHEKLFF. The CDR3 DNA reads as TGTGCCTGGAGTATGGGACAGCCTCATGAAAAACTGTTTTTT.

The chain is built from TRBV29-1 and TRBJ2-3; 9 positions match TRBD2. Germline CDR1 is SQVTM and CDR2 is ANQGSEA. Unmatched junction bases numbered 1, after V lost 6 bases and J lost 0 bases. CDR3 length equals 13 residues. CDR3: CSVTSGSTDTQYF. The CDR3, as DNA: TGCAGCGTCACTAGCGGGAGCACAGATACGCAGTATTTT.

V gene TRBV19 combines with J gene TRBJ2-7; 8 nucleotides align to TRBD2. CDR3 length: 13 amino acids. V was pared by 3 bases and J by 2 bases, with 0 bases of the junction left unmatched. The germline CDR1 and CDR2 sequences are LNHDA and SQIVND (reference sequence). CDR3 loop: CASSMRGAYEQYF. The CDR3 DNA is TGTGCCAGTAGTATGCGGGGGGCCTACGAGCAGTACTTC.

This clone was seen a handful of times. An end of the junction does not agree with germline; a read error may underlie this. This chain joins TRBV7-9 and TRBJ2-7, with TRBD2 matching over 7 bases. The germline CDR1 and CDR2 sequences are SEHNR and FQNEAQ (reference sequence). This CDR3 comprises 14 residues. The CDR3 here is CSSSPLGGGRGQYF. The DNA of the CDR3 is TGTTCCAGCAGCCCCCTCGGGGGAGGGAGGGGGCAGTACTTC.

This clone was found a few times. V and J are TRBV11-2 and TRBJ1-4; D is uncertain. CDR1 is SGHAT, CDR2 FQNNGV, per germline. V dropped 4 bases and J dropped 8 bases, with 8 bases sitting between them. CDR3 length: 12 residues. The CDR3 reads CASSSFMEKLFF. The CDR3 bases are TGTGCCAGCAGCTCCTTTATGGAAAAACTGTTTTTT.

This clone showed up just once. The gene calls are TRBV9 and TRBJ2-5; D call uncertain. Trimming shortened V by 2 bases and J by 1 base, and 12 bases separated the two germline ends. CDR3 size: 15 residues. Germline CDR1 SGDLS, CDR2 YYNGEE. The CDR3 region has the DNA TGTGCCAGCAGCGTTAGTGGAGTTCTCCAAGAGACCCAGTACTTC. Protein product: CASSVSGVLQETQYF.

This chain connects TRBV30 to TRBJ2-1; 11 bases match TRBD2. This CDR3 contains 16 residues. J gave up 2 bases and V 5 bases, and 8 bases lay outside the gene matches. Germline V gene lookup returns CDR1 GTSNPN and CDR2 SVGIG (reference sequence). CDR3 amino acids: CAWGRTSGRTYNEQFF. CDR3 sequence (DNA): TGTGCCTGGGGTCGGACTAGCGGGCGGACCTACAATGAGCAGTTCTTC.

This chain uses TRBV7-6 with TRBJ2-1, with 8 bases lining up with TRBD2. This CDR3 spans 15 amino acids. J lost 9 bases, V lost 1 base, and 8 bases had no gene match. Looked up from germline, CDR1 is SGHVS and CDR2 is FNYEAQ. CDR3 in DNA: TGTGCCAGCAGCTTAGTCCCGGGGGGGCAAGGTGAGCAGTTCTTC. Protein sequence: CASSLVPGGQGEQFF. Together with reference TRBV7-6 and TRBJ2-1, the CDR3 gives the full variable domain: GAGVSQSPRYKVTKRGQDVALRCDPISGHVSLYWYRQALGQGPEFLTYFNYEAQQDKSGLPNDRFSAERPEGSISTLTIQRTEQRDSAMYRCASSLVPGGQGEQFFGPGTRLTVL.

This chain links TRBV20-1 with TRBJ2-7; D gene unclear. The germline V gene has CDR1 DFQATT and CDR2 SNEGSKA (reference sequence). V was pared by 5 bases and J by 1 base, with 6 bases between. The CDR3 is 11 amino acids. CDR3 loop: CSASPSYEQYF. CDR3 coding DNA: TGCAGTGCTTCTCCTTCCTACGAGCAGTACTTC.

Note on this clone: Mismatch with germline at one junction end may stem from a read error. V usage is TRBV13 and J usage is TRBJ2-5; 8 bases are shared with TRBD1. CDR3 length: 15 residues. The germline CDR1 and CDR2 sequences are PRHDT and FYEKMQ (reference sequence). CDR3 in amino acids: CASSPRWQGAYPQDF. As DNA, the CDR3 is TGTGCCAGCAGCCCCCGGTGGCAGGGGGCGTACCCTCAGGACTTC.

The chain has TRBV6-1 and TRBJ2-1; TRBD2 matches at 8 bases. Germline CDR1 reads MNHNS; CDR2 reads SASEGT. The ends lost 9 bases at V and 0 bases at J; junction bases unmatched: 4. This CDR3 has 14 residues. The CDR3 coding sequence is TGTGCCAGTGCCGGGGGGGCCTCCTACAATGAGCAGTTCTTC. Translated: CASAGGASYNEQFF.

The chain joins TRBV6-5 to TRBJ2-7, with D perhaps matching TRBD1 (6 bases). CDR3 length: 14 residues. The germline gives CDR1 MNHEY, CDR2 SVGAGI. V was shortened by 2 bases and J by 4 bases, with 12 bases between the two germline ends. The chain's CDR3 is CASSYDPGAYEQYF. In DNA form, the CDR3 reads TGTGCCAGCAGTTACGACCCAGGGGCATACGAGCAGTACTTC.

This clone is a singleton in its sample. The rearrangement uses TRBV7-3 and TRBJ2-7, with a possible D match to TRBD2 (6 bases). Germline lookup yields CDR1 SGHTA and CDR2 FQGTGA. The V end was cut by 1 base, the J end by 5 bases, with 15 bases between. The CDR3 totals 15 residues. CDR3 bases: TGTGCCAGCAGCTTAAACCTAGCGTCATACGACGAGCAGTACTTC. Amino acid sequence: CASSLNLASYDEQYF.

V gene TRBV2 combines with J gene TRBJ1-6; 8 nucleotides align to TRBD1. Germline CDR1 SNHLY, CDR2 FYNNEI. The CDR3 has 14 residues. J lost 7 bases, V lost 9 bases, and 8 bases had no gene match. The CDR3 is CASSGTGSNSPLHF. The CDR3, as DNA: TGTGCCAGTTCCGGGACAGGATCGAATTCACCCCTCCACTTT. The variable domain in full, completed from reference TRBV2 and TRBJ1-6, reads EPEVTQTPSHQVTQMGQEVILRCVPISNHLYFYWYRQILGQKVEFLVSFYNNEISEKSEIFDDQFSVERPDGSNFTLKIRSTKLEDSAMYFCASSGTGSNSPLHFGNGTRLTVT.

CDR3 DNA: TGTGCCAGCTCTTCCAAAGGGACAGGTTCTTTGAACACTGAAGCTTTCTTT. It encodes CASSSKGTGSLNTEAFF. The J gene is TRBJ1-1, the V gene TRBV18, with 8 positions matching TRBD1. J gave up 0 bases and V 6 bases, and 12 bases lay outside the gene matches. CDR3 length: 17 residues. Germline V CDR1 and CDR2: KGHSH, LQKENI. The variable domain in full, with the rest retrieved from reference TRBV18 and TRBJ1-1, is NAGVMQNPRHLVRRRGQEARLRCSPMKGHSHVYWYRQLPEEGLKFMVYLQKENIIDESGMPKERFSAEFPKEGPSILRIQQVVRGDSAAYFCASSSKGTGSLNTEAFFGQGTRLTVV.

The chain combines TRBV5-1 with TRBJ1-2; 9 nucleotides line up with TRBD1. The CDR3 is made up of 14 amino acids. V shed 0 bases, J shed 8 bases, and the junction held 5 bases outside the gene matches. Germline CDR1 and CDR2: SGHRS and YFSETQ. The CDR3 sequence: CASSLEGQGGGYTF. Written as DNA, the CDR3 is TGCGCCAGCAGCTTGGAGGGACAGGGAGGCGGCTACACCTTC.

This clone was seen a handful of times. The rearrangement uses TRBV9 and TRBJ1-6; D is perhaps TRBD1 (6 bases). The V gene's germline CDR1 is SGDLS and CDR2 YYNGEE. The CDR3 has 17 residues. Trimming shortened V by 3 bases and J by 2 bases, and 15 bases separated the two germline ends. CDR3 sequence reads: CASSAPTSGAYNSPLHF. The CDR3 DNA reads TGTGCCAGCAGCGCTCCAACATCAGGGGCCTATAATTCACCCCTCCACTTT.

V and J are TRBV19 and TRBJ1-2; 7 bases agree with TRBD1. V was clipped by 3 bases and J by 2 bases; unmatched bases: 6. This CDR3 has 15 amino acids. CDR1 is LNHDA and CDR2 is SQIVND in the germline V gene (reference sequence). CDR3 region: CASSIFDRENYGYTF. CDR3 coding DNA: TGTGCCAGTAGTATCTTTGACAGGGAGAACTATGGCTACACCTTC.

The J gene is TRBJ2-7, the V gene TRBV5-5; 12 bases match TRBD1. V shed 1 base, J shed 6 bases, and the junction held 2 bases outside the gene matches. The CDR3 sequence is 14 residues long. Germline lookup yields CDR1 SGHKS and CDR2 YYEKEE (reference sequence). The CDR3 nucleotides are TGTGCCAGCAGCTTGTGGGACAGGGGGCCCGAGCAGTACTTC. Translating gives CASSLWDRGPEQYF.

The table lists this clone with a few counts. This rearrangement joins TRBV30 to TRBJ1-4; TRBD1 matches 7 bases. CDR1 is GTSNPN and CDR2 is SVGIG in the germline V gene (reference sequence). V lost 2 bases, J lost 10 bases, and 10 bases stayed unmatched. The CDR3 totals 14 residues. The CDR3 DNA sequence: TGTGCCTGGAGTCGACAGGGCCTCGGAGGAAAACTGTTTTTT. The encoded protein is CAWSRQGLGGKLFF.

V usage is TRBV30 and J usage is TRBJ2-7; no definite D call. The V end was cut by 5 bases, the J end by 0 bases, with 8 bases between. In germline, CDR1 is GTSNPN, CDR2 SVGIG (reference sequence). CDR3 length: 12 residues. The chain's CDR3 is CAWGPSSYEQYF. The CDR3 region has the DNA TGTGCCTGGGGCCCCAGCTCCTACGAGCAGTACTTC. Drawing the rest from reference TRBV30 and TRBJ2-7, the complete variable domain is SQTIHQWPATLVQPVGSPLSLECTVEGTSNPNLYWYRQAAGRGLQLLFYSVGIGQISSEVPQNLSASRPQDRQFILSSKKLLLSDSGFYLCAWGPSSYEQYFGPGTRLTVT.

The V and J genes are TRBV6-5 and TRBJ2-1, with D perhaps TRBD2 (6 bases). CDR3 length: 15 residues. Germline loops: CDR1 MNHEY, CDR2 SVGAGI. The V and J ends lost 1 base and 9 bases respectively, with 16 bases between them. The CDR3: CASSYFGPEEGEQFF. The CDR3 nucleotides are TGTGCCAGCAGTTACTTCGGACCGGAGGAGGGTGAGCAGTTCTTC.